The rows below give T cell receptor beta chains drawn from one sample of a study of T cells in Graves' hyperthyroidism and ophthalmopathy. TCRdb re-called the multiplex PCR reads through MiXCR, storing one row per CDR3 protein. The sample contains about 840,000 distinct CDR3 sequences, around 38% of which appear only once. Material for sequencing was blood. The receptor set was obtained from a man younger than 35 with Graves' hyperthyroidism. The CDR3 runs from the conserved cysteine through the conserved F or W. Each record gives: V gene, clone size, J gene, D gene, CDR3 DNA, CDR3 protein. A D gene is named only where the DNA matches it firmly. Rows may omit the clone size; those that give it use once, few, many or a size class.

>TRBV20-1|-|TRBJ1-1|-
TGCAGTGCTAGAGACCCTGGGGGACCTACGAACACTGAAGCTTTCTTT
CSARDPGGPTNTEAFF
>TRBV29-1|-|TRBJ1-1|-
TGCAGCGGACGGCTCGACACTGAAGCTTTCTTT
CSGRLDTEAFF
>TRBV5-6|few|TRBJ2-7|-
TGTGCCAGCAGCTTTGGGGCAGAACCTAGGGAGCAGTACTTC
CASSFGAEPREQYF
>TRBV29-1|-|TRBJ1-1|-
TGCAGCGCCCCGGGTCTTCCCTGGGGCACTGAAGCTTTCTTT
CSAPGLPWGTEAFF
>TRBV7-2|-|TRBJ1-1|-
TGTGCCAGCAGTAAATTCAGGGGCCCGGACACTGAAGCTTTCTTT
CASSKFRGPDTEAFF
>TRBV5-1|many|TRBJ1-5|-
TGCGCCAGCAGCCAGTCGGGGGCTAACAATCAGCCCCAGCATTTT
CASSQSGANNQPQHF
>TRBV7-8|-|TRBJ1-6|-
TGCGCCAGCAGCCAAGAGTCCGGGGTGCCCTATAATTCACCCCTCCACTTT
CASSQESGVPYNSPLHF
>TRBV7-8|-|TRBJ2-2|-
TGTGCCAGCAGCGTAACCGGGACACTGGACACCGGGGAGCTGGTTTTT
CASSVTGTLDTGELVF
>TRBV5-1|-|TRBJ1-4|-
TGCGCCAGCAGGCCCCAGACAGAAGGTGAAAAACTGTTTTTT
CASRPQTEGEKLFF
>TRBV7-3|many|TRBJ1-1|-
TGTGCCAGCAGCTTAACGGGGGAGCCCACTGAAGCTTTCTTT
CASSLTGEPTEAFF
>TRBV20-1|few|TRBJ2-7|-
TGCAGTGCTTCTCCGACGGTACCCTACGAGCAGTACTTC
CSASPTVPYEQYF
>TRBV7-9|-|TRBJ1-4|TRBD1
TGTGCCAGCAGCTCCGCCGGGACAGGGATTGAAAAACTGTTTTTT
CASSSAGTGIEKLFF
>TRBV12-3/TRBV12-4|-|TRBJ1-4|-
TGTGCCAGCAGTGGCAGTCTTAATGAAAAACTGTTTTTT
CASSGSLNEKLFF
>TRBV12-3/TRBV12-4|-|TRBJ1-2|-
TGTGCCAGCAATTACGGGACGGTAGCTAACTATGGCTACACCTTC
CASNYGTVANYGYTF
>TRBV5-1|-|TRBJ1-5|TRBD1
TGCGCCAGCAGCTGGACCGGGACAGGGTATCGGCAGCCCCAGCATTTT
CASSWTGTGYRQPQHF
>TRBV11-2|few|TRBJ2-2|-
TGTGCCAGCAGCTTAGTTCAGGGGACGAACACCGGGGAGCTGTTTTTT
CASSLVQGTNTGELFF
>TRBV24-1|many|TRBJ2-5|TRBD1
TGTGCCACCAGTGATTTGCGACAGGGGTTGGAGACCCAGTACTTC
CATSDLRQGLETQYF
>TRBV6-5|many|TRBJ1-2|TRBD1
TGTGCCAGCAGTACGACAGGGGTAGGCTACACCTTC
CASSTTGVGYTF
>TRBV12-5|few|TRBJ1-6|-
TGTGCTAGTGGTTTTGGGGATTCACCCCTCCACTTT
CASGFGDSPLHF
>TRBV10-2|-|TRBJ2-7|TRBD1
TGTGCCAGCAAGGTAGGACAGGGGATTTCCTACGAGCAGTACTTC
CASKVGQGISYEQYF